There are many counts of the clone carrying this T cell receptor (beta chain). The antigen is unknown. Via MiXCR, TCRdb re-called the 5' RACE reads, giving one row per CDR3 protein. The sample records around 27,000 distinct CDR3 sequences, roughly 7.4% being singletons. The sample is drawn from a study of T-cell memory formation after mild COVID-19. Study-wide results and caveats: Some clones that responded turned up in pre-infection memory, which suggests that cross-reactive memory joined in.

The CDR3 contains 12 residues. Germline V gene data show CDR1 as SGHAT and CDR2 as FQNNGV. With 4 bases removed from V and 5 bases from J, the gap between germline ends came to 8 bases. The chain links TRBV11-2 to TRBJ1-2, with D tentatively TRBD1 (5 bases). Sequencing input: PBMCs or a T cell subset sorted from them (not recorded which). This TCR derives from an adult woman who had mild COVID-19 (a few samples of this study predate the infection). Cell type and time point are not known. This CDR3 reads CASSSGKYGYTF. In nucleotides, the CDR3 is TGTGCCAGCAGCTCAGGGAAGTATGGCTACACCTTC.